These 29 T cell receptor beta chains were sequenced from one sample in a study of T cell responses to AZD1222 COVID-19 vaccine. Assay: immunoSEQ multiplex PCR; the TCRdb copy retains only in-frame clones and omits some. The sample has about 150,000 clones, 85% to 95% seen once; the top ten hold under 6.5%. The sequenced sample was peripheral blood, obtained on day 0 of AZD1222 vaccination. These receptors originate from an adult in good health.

This chain links TRBV4-1 with TRBJ2-1; 8 bases line up with TRBD1. Trimming took 1 base from V and 7 from J; bases not matched to a gene: 3. The length of the CDR3 is 14 residues. The germline V gene has CDR1 MGHRA and CDR2 YSYEKL. The CDR3 reads CASSQATGGNEQFF. For the CDR3, the DNA is TGCGCCAGCAGCCAAGCTACAGGGGGTAATGAGCAGTTCTTC.

The chain has TRBV11-2 and TRBJ2-1; D possibly corresponds to TRBD2 (5 bases). This CDR3 has 13 amino acids. Between the trimmed V and J ends, which lost 4 bases and 15 bases, there was a span of 19 bases. In germline, CDR1 is SGHAT, CDR2 FQNNGV. CDR3 nucleotide sequence: TGTGCCAGCAGCTCTACCCAGATGACGGAGGTGTTCTTC. Protein sequence: CASSSTQMTEVFF. The full variable domain, completed using reference TRBV11-2 and TRBJ2-1, is EAGVAQSPRYKIIEKRQSVAFWCNPISGHATLYWYQQILGQGPKLLIQFQNNGVVDDSQLPKDRFSAERLKGVDSTLKIQPAKLEDSAVYLCASSSTQMTEVFFGPGTRLTVL.

The V gene is TRBV10-3, the J gene TRBJ2-7; D unresolved. The CDR3 sequence is 13 residues long. Trimming cost V 4 bases and J 6 bases, with 13 bases left between them. Germline values: CDR1 ENHRY, CDR2 SYGVKD. CDR3 sequence: CAISASNGFEQYF. The DNA for the CDR3 is TGTGCCATCAGTGCTAGTAACGGCTTCGAGCAGTACTTC.

This clone showed up just once. The CDR3 loop is CASSQDGGRQETQYF. The CDR3 bases are TGTGCCAGCAGCCAAGACGGGGGGCGCCAAGAGACCCAGTACTTC. This sequence joins TRBV9 and TRBJ2-5; the D gene is possibly TRBD2 (7 bases). Germline lookup yields CDR1 SGDLS and CDR2 YYNGEE. The CDR3 totals 15 residues. V was shortened by 4 bases and J by 1 base, with 14 bases between the two germline ends.

The V call is TRBV24-1, the J call TRBJ1-5; D call uncertain. The CDR3 consists of 17 residues. V was cut by 1 base and J by 2 bases, with 14 bases left in between. The germline V gene has CDR1 KGHDR and CDR2 SFDVKD. The CDR3 DNA follows: TGTGCCACCAGTGATTTATGGTTGTTAAGGGGCAATCAGCCCCAGCATTTT. Protein: CATSDLWLLRGNQPQHF.

The genes are TRBV30 and TRBJ1-2; D ambiguous. CDR3 length equals 11 residues. Between the trimmed V and J ends, which lost 8 bases and 4 bases, there was a span of 11 bases. Per the germline V gene, CDR1 is GTSNPN and CDR2 is SVGIG (reference sequence). The CDR3 DNA reads TGTGCCGGAACAGTTTTCTATGGCTACACCTTC. Translated: CAGTVFYGYTF.

This chain uses TRBV6-5 with TRBJ2-7, with D perhaps matching TRBD1 (6 bases). This CDR3 is 14 amino acids long. V was pared by 5 bases and J by 3 bases, with 14 bases between. Germline values: CDR1 MNHEY, CDR2 SVGAGI. Here the CDR3 reads CASSRTGRSYEQYF. As DNA, the CDR3 is TGTGCCAGCAGTCGTACAGGGCGCAGCTACGAGCAGTACTTC.

V gene TRBV5-8 combines with J gene TRBJ2-1; maybe TRBD1 (6 bases). Trimming removed 1 base from V and 8 bases from J, with 16 bases in between. The CDR3 loop spans 15 amino acids. CDR1 is SGHTS, CDR2 YDEGEE, per germline. The CDR3 sequence: CASSLRRQGFYEQFF. In DNA, the CDR3 is TGTGCCAGCAGCTTGAGAAGGCAGGGGTTCTATGAGCAGTTCTTC.

The chain recombines TRBV3-1 (or the pseudogene TRBV3-2) with TRBJ2-2, with 9 bases aligning to TRBD2. The germline gives CDR1 LGHDT, CDR2 YNNKEL (reference sequence). Germline trimming cut 8 bases from V and 1 base from J; bases unmatched to any gene: 5. CDR3 length: 15 residues. This CDR3 reads CASGLAGENTGELFF. The CDR3 DNA is TGTGCCAGCGGGTTAGCGGGGGAGAACACCGGGGAGCTGTTTTTT.

V and J are TRBV5-1 and TRBJ2-5, with D uncertain. Trimming removed 0 bases from V and 4 bases from J, with 13 bases in between. Germline lookup yields CDR1 SGHRS and CDR2 YFSETQ. The CDR3 runs to 15 residues. The CDR3 DNA reads TGCGCCAGCAGCTTGGGGCGACTCGCCGGAGAGACCCAGTACTTC. It yields the protein CASSLGRLAGETQYF.

The rearrangement joins TRBV15 to TRBJ2-6; D gene unclear. Germline V gene sequence: CDR1 LNHNV, CDR2 YYDKDF (reference sequence). Trimming stripped 6 bases from V and 4 bases from J, with 13 bases between. The CDR3 consists of 15 residues. The CDR3 nucleotides read TGTGCCACCAGTCCGGACCATACCGGGGCCAACGTCCTGACTTTC. Translated, it gives CATSPDHTGANVLTF.

This chain joins TRBV16 and TRBJ2-7; the D is unclear. Germline CDR1 KGHSY, CDR2 FQNENV. V lost 2 bases and J lost 5, with 7 bases in between. The CDR3 loop spans 12 amino acids. The CDR3 is CASSQNYNEQYF. The CDR3 DNA reads as TGTGCCAGCAGCCAAAATTACAACGAGCAGTACTTC.

This clone has just one count. This chain links TRBV27 with TRBJ1-6, with TRBD1 as a possible D gene (5 bases). V was trimmed by 4 bases and J by 4 bases, leaving 17 bases between them. Germline CDR1 is MNHEY and CDR2 is SMNVEV (reference sequence). The CDR3 is made up of 17 amino acids. CDR3 DNA: TGTGCCAGCAGTTCCCGACCCGGGGACGGTTATAATTCACCCCTCCACTTT. Its translation is CASSSRPGDGYNSPLHF.

The table lists this clone with a count of one. The rearrangement joins TRBV19 to TRBJ2-7, with D perhaps matching TRBD2 (6 bases). Germline CDR1 reads LNHDA; CDR2 reads SQIVND (reference sequence). There are 16 residues in the CDR3. V lost 4 bases and J lost 5, with 21 bases in between. CDR3 in amino acids: CASSKRASRNRDEQYF. CDR3 DNA: TGTGCCAGTAGTAAGCGGGCTAGCAGAAATAGGGACGAGCAGTACTTC.

The CDR3 loop reads CASGFGASFDQPQHF. CDR3 bases: TGTGCTAGTGGTTTTGGCGCGTCCTTTGATCAGCCCCAGCATTTT. The V call is TRBV12-5, the J call TRBJ1-5; D not resolved. The CDR3 is 15 residues long. V was pared by 3 bases and J by 5 bases, with 14 bases between. Germline V gives CDR1 LGHNT, CDR2 FRNRAP.

This clone appeared a single time. The chain couples TRBV7-3 to TRBJ1-1; TRBD1 matches at 7 bases. The V gene end was trimmed by 5 bases and the J gene end by 1 base; junction bases not matched to a gene: 1. Per germline, CDR1 SGHTA and CDR2 FQGTGA. The CDR3 loop spans 13 amino acids. The CDR3: CASSRTGNTEAFF. CDR3 bases: TGTGCCAGCAGCCGGACAGGGAACACTGAAGCTTTCTTT.

The chain recombines TRBV19 with TRBJ2-2; D perhaps matches TRBD1 (5 bases). The V end lost 5 bases, the J end lost 3 bases, and 10 bases lay between the germline ends. The CDR3 runs to 14 residues. The germline CDR1 and CDR2 sequences are LNHDA and SQIVND (reference sequence). The DNA for the CDR3 is TGTGCCAGTAGTTGGTCCAGGGACACCGGGGAGCTGTTTTTT. It specifies CASSWSRDTGELFF.

The V gene is TRBV11-2, the J gene TRBJ2-5; D remains unclear. Germline values: CDR1 SGHAT, CDR2 FQNNGV. V shed 3 bases and J shed 1 base, with 6 bases lying between them. This CDR3 spans 13 amino acids. CDR3 loop: CASSFQTQETQYF. The CDR3 DNA reads TGTGCCAGCAGCTTCCAGACCCAAGAGACCCAGTACTTC.

The chain combines TRBV27 with TRBJ2-7; 13 bases are a match to TRBD2. Germline trimming cut 4 bases from V and 3 bases from J; bases unmatched to any gene: 3. Germline V gives CDR1 MNHEY, CDR2 SMNVEV (reference sequence). The CDR3 is 15 residues long. The CDR3: CASSSGTSGIYEQYF. The CDR3 nucleotides read TGTGCCAGCAGTTCCGGGACTAGCGGGATCTACGAGCAGTACTTC.

The gene calls are TRBV10-3 and TRBJ1-1, with TRBD1 identical over 10 bases. CDR3 size: 13 residues. Germline CDR1 is ENHRY and CDR2 is SYGVKD. Germline trimming cut 7 bases from V and 4 bases from J; bases unmatched to any gene: 3. CDR3 sequence: CAITGQGGTEAFF. The CDR3 coding sequence is TGTGCCATCACCGGACAGGGGGGCACTGAAGCTTTCTTT.

V and J are TRBV7-9 and TRBJ1-2; TRBD1 agrees at 8 bases. This CDR3 is 15 amino acids long. V lost 7 bases and J lost 8; bases outside the gene matches: 15. The germline CDR1 and CDR2 sequences are SEHNR and FQNEAQ (reference sequence). CDR3 sequence (DNA): TGTGCCAGCACCGTTTCGACAGGGGCCAAGGGGGGCTACACCTTC. It is translated as CASTVSTGAKGGYTF. The variable domain in full, completed from reference TRBV7-9 and TRBJ1-2, reads DTGVSQNPRHKITKRGQNVTFRCDPISEHNRLYWYRQTLGQGPEFLTYFQNEAQLEKSRLLSDRFSAERPKGSFSTLEIQRTEQGDSAMYLCASTVSTGAKGGYTFGSGTRLTVV.

The V call is TRBV3-1 (or the pseudogene TRBV3-2), the J call TRBJ2-5; D tentatively reads TRBD1 or TRBD2 (5 bases each). The germline CDR1 and CDR2 sequences are LGHDT and YNNKEL (reference sequence). The V end was cut by 4 bases, the J end by 3 bases, with 9 bases between. This CDR3 region has 13 residues. CDR3 sequence reads: CASSLGTEETQYF. In DNA, the CDR3 is TGTGCCAGCAGCCTTGGGACGGAAGAGACCCAGTACTTC.

This chain links TRBV4-2 with TRBJ2-1, with 15 bases that match TRBD2. V gave up 6 bases and J gave up 7 bases; unmatched junction bases: 13. Germline CDR1 LGHNA, CDR2 YNFKEQ. The CDR3 extends over 18 amino acids. CDR3 DNA: TGTGCCAGCAGTCATGGACTAGCGGGAGGGCCGAGTGTGAATGAGCAGTTCTTC. It specifies CASSHGLAGGPSVNEQFF.

The chain uses TRBV5-1 and TRBJ2-2; no clear D gene. CDR1 SGHRS and CDR2 YFSETQ come from the germline V gene. This CDR3 spans 16 amino acids. Trimming shortened V by 0 bases and J by 0 bases, and 9 bases separated the two germline ends. The CDR3 sequence: CASSLVRQTNTGELFF. CDR3 sequence (DNA): TGCGCCAGCAGCTTGGTTCGGCAAACGAACACCGGGGAGCTGTTTTTT.

The V call is TRBV14, the J call TRBJ1-1; D ambiguous. The ends were cut back, 4 bases at V and 0 bases at J, with 9 bases in the middle. CDR1 is SGHDN and CDR2 is FVKESK in the germline V gene. This CDR3 comprises 14 residues. The CDR3 nucleotides read TGTGCCAGCAGCCCGGTAAGGGTGAACACTGAAGCTTTCTTT. Amino acid sequence: CASSPVRVNTEAFF.

The chain is built from TRBV9 and TRBJ2-2; D possibly corresponds to TRBD2 (6 bases). The germline V and J ends were trimmed by 2 bases and 4 bases, with 12 bases remaining between them. This CDR3 has 15 residues. CDR1 is SGDLS, CDR2 YYNGEE, per germline. CDR3 loop: CASSVSGTSTGELFF. CDR3 DNA sequence: TGTGCCAGCAGCGTCTCAGGGACTTCCACCGGGGAGCTGTTTTTT. The full variable domain, with the rest looked up from reference TRBV9 and TRBJ2-2, is DSGVTQTPKHLITATGQRVTLRCSPRSGDLSVYWYQQSLDQGLQFLIQYYNGEERAKGNILERFSAQQFPDLHSELNLSSLELGDSALYFCASSVSGTSTGELFFGEGSRLTVL.

This clone was seen a single time. This sequence joins TRBV6-5 and TRBJ1-1, with 8 bases matching TRBD1. The CDR3 consists of 15 residues. With 4 bases clipped from V and 6 bases from J, the junction kept 10 bases outside the gene matches. Per germline, CDR1 MNHEY and CDR2 SVGAGI. The chain's CDR3 is CASSFLDRGDAEAFF. CDR3 DNA: TGTGCCAGCAGTTTCCTAGACAGGGGCGACGCTGAAGCTTTCTTT.

This clone was observed a few times. J is TRBJ1-6 and V is TRBV3-1 (or the pseudogene TRBV3-2); possible D gene TRBD1, 5 bases. The germline V and J ends were trimmed by 5 bases and 10 bases, with 15 bases remaining between them. Germline V gives CDR1 LGHDT, CDR2 YNNKEL (reference sequence). The CDR3 is 14 amino acids. The CDR3, as DNA: TGTGCCAGCAGCACCGGGACCGCTTTCTCACCCCTCCACTTT. Its translation: CASSTGTAFSPLHF.

The chain is built from TRBV7-2 and TRBJ2-1; D ambiguous. This CDR3 has 14 residues. CDR1 and CDR2 from the germline V gene are SGHTA and FQGNSA. Trimming cost V 7 bases and J 6 bases, with 16 bases left between them. DNA for the CDR3: TGTGCCAGCACACATAGGGATCTCAGCAATGAGCAGTTCTTC. It codes for CASTHRDLSNEQFF.